The 20 T cell receptor beta chains presented below share a single source sample, sequenced in a study of cytomegalovirus exposure and HLA in healthy donors (dated 2017 in TCRdb). The protocol used for the library was the immunoSEQ multiplex PCR assay. For the multiplex PCR, a mixture combining 60 forward primers for TCR Vbeta segments and 13 reverse primers for TCR Jbeta segments was used. TCRdb took over this immuneACCESS table, retaining in-frame rearrangements with V and J assigned. Such tables are incomplete; in checked studies, under half of the missing clones stem from an unresolved V gene, and the remainder is unexplained. For this sample the table gives around 140,000 clones, of which roughly 79% were detected only once. The ten most abundant clones make up 1.1% of the sample. The material sequenced was PBMCs. The receptors were gathered from a male donor in good health and CMV-seronegative.

V and J are TRBV10-3 and TRBJ2-7, with 9 bases lining up with TRBD1. The CDR3 length is 15 residues. The J segment lost 3 bases and the V segment lost 3 bases, leaving 6 bases of the junction unmatched. Germline loops: CDR1 ENHRY, CDR2 SYGVKD. Here the CDR3 reads CAISDLGTGIYEQYF. CDR3 in DNA: TGTGCCATCAGTGATCTGGGGACAGGGATCTACGAGCAGTACTTC.

The J gene is TRBJ2-1, the V gene TRBV4-1; D is possibly TRBD2 (7 bases). The germline CDR1 and CDR2 sequences are MGHRA and YSYEKL. The V end was cut by 1 base, the J end by 7 bases, with 17 bases between. This CDR3 has 16 residues. DNA of the CDR3: TGCGCCAGCAGCCAAGGGAGTGGGGGGGCTCTTAATGAGCAGTTCTTC. Encoded protein: CASSQGSGGALNEQFF.

Only a few counts were recorded for this clone. V is TRBV5-8 and J is TRBJ2-5, with 11 bases aligning to TRBD2. V shed 3 bases, J shed 3 bases, and the junction held 4 bases outside the gene matches. The CDR3 is 15 residues long. Looked up from germline, CDR1 is SGHTS and CDR2 is YDEGEE. The CDR3 here is CASSSLSGGEETQYF. The CDR3 DNA reads as TGTGCCAGCAGCTCCCTTAGCGGGGGGGAAGAGACCCAGTACTTC.

The chain carries TRBV6-5 and TRBJ1-3; D remains unclear. Trimming shortened V by 4 bases and J by 0 bases, and 10 bases separated the two germline ends. Germline-derived CDR1 and CDR2 are MNHEY and SVGAGI. This CDR3 has 15 amino acids. DNA for the CDR3: TGTGCCAGCAGTTCCGCGGCCCCCTCTGGAAACACCATATATTTT. Its translation is CASSSAAPSGNTIYF.

This clone was seen once. The J gene is TRBJ2-3, the V gene TRBV9; 16 bases fit TRBD2. V was pared by 3 bases and J by 5 bases, with 6 bases of the junction left unmatched. Germline values: CDR1 SGDLS, CDR2 YYNGEE. The CDR3 contains 17 residues. The CDR3 DNA reads TGTGCCAGCAGCGAGGGGACTAGCGGGGGGGTTAAAGATACGCAGTATTTT. This codes for CASSEGTSGGVKDTQYF.

The chain employs TRBV4-3 and TRBJ2-7; tentative D call: TRBD1 (5 bases). This CDR3 has 15 residues. Deletions cut 0 bases from V and 2 bases from J, with 11 bases between. Germline-derived CDR1 and CDR2 are LGHNA and YSLEER. CDR3 coding DNA: TGCGCCAGCAGCCAAGAGGCAGGGTTTACCTACGAGCAGTACTTC. This codes for CASSQEAGFTYEQYF.

This chain links TRBV7-9 with TRBJ2-3, with D perhaps TRBD2 (5 bases). This CDR3 spans 13 amino acids. Germline V CDR1 and CDR2: SEHNR, FQNEAQ (reference sequence). The ends were cut back, 8 bases at V and 1 base at J, with 10 bases in the middle. CDR3 protein: CASRTGGTDTQYF. The CDR3 nucleotides read TGTGCCAGCCGGACTGGGGGCACAGATACGCAGTATTTT.

The sample holds a few counts of this clone. V and J are TRBV27 and TRBJ1-1; D ambiguous. The CDR3 length is 13 residues. Germline lookup yields CDR1 MNHEY and CDR2 SMNVEV (reference sequence). Trimming took off 5 bases at V and 2 bases at J, with 9 bases between the two ends. CDR3 sequence reads: CASSKQSNTEAFF. The CDR3 DNA is TGTGCCAGCAGTAAACAGAGTAACACTGAAGCTTTCTTT.

This chain connects TRBV4-1 to TRBJ2-7, with D possibly TRBD1 on 5 matching bases. The germline V gene encodes CDR1 MGHRA and CDR2 YSYEKL. The V end lost 0 bases, the J end lost 2 bases, and 20 bases lay between the germline ends. CDR3 length: 18 residues. CDR3 region: CASSQDPYSTEQTYEQYF. The CDR3 nucleotides read TGCGCCAGCAGCCAAGACCCCTATTCGACAGAGCAAACCTACGAGCAGTACTTC.

This clone was counted only a few times. The rearrangement joins TRBV5-3 to TRBJ2-1, with no clear D. TRBV5-3 is given ORF status, its function remaining uncertain. The CDR3 contains 12 residues. Trimming left V 9 bases short and J 0 bases short, with 7 bases between. In DNA form, the CDR3 reads TGTGCCATTCCCAGCTCCTACAATGAGCAGTTCTTC. It translates to CAIPSSYNEQFF.

The J gene is TRBJ1-6, the V gene TRBV4-2; 7 bases are shared with TRBD1. Germline V gene data show CDR1 as LGHNA and CDR2 as YNFKEQ. The CDR3 is 17 residues long. With V trimmed by 0 bases and J by 4 bases, 6 bases remained unmatched. The CDR3 DNA reads TGTGCCAGCAGCCAAGACGACCTGGGACAGTATAATTCACCCCTCCACTTT. This gives the protein CASSQDDLGQYNSPLHF.

The chain carries TRBV5-1 and TRBJ1-1; no definite D call. The CDR3 length is 11 residues. Germline CDR1 is SGHRS and CDR2 is YFSETQ. V lost 0 bases to trimming and J lost 7 bases, with 4 bases between them. CDR3 sequence (DNA): TGCGCCAGCAGCTTGGCCGGTGAAGCTTTCTTT. It is translated as CASSLAGEAFF.

This clone was seen just once. The V and J genes are TRBV11-3 and TRBJ2-7; 11 bases are a match to TRBD1. CDR3 length: 15 residues. Trimming cost V 5 bases and J 5 bases; bases outside gene matches: 8. Germline loops: CDR1 SGHNT, CDR2 YENEEA. Here the CDR3 DNA reads TGTGCCAGCAGCCACGGACAGGGGGCTTCCCACGAGCAGTACTTC. Translating it yields CASSHGQGASHEQYF.

The V and J genes are TRBV4-3 and TRBJ2-4; a weak D match, TRBD2 (6 bases). This CDR3 has 15 residues. Trimming pared 4 bases from V and 0 bases from J, leaving 10 bases between. Per the germline V gene, CDR1 is LGHNA and CDR2 is YSLEER. This CDR3 is CASSPGTLAKNIQYF. The DNA for the CDR3 is TGCGCCAGCAGCCCCGGGACTCTAGCCAAAAACATTCAGTACTTC.

The chain combines TRBV12-5 with TRBJ2-7; 8 bases match TRBD1. Trimming took 3 bases from V and 3 from J; bases not matched to a gene: 4. CDR3 length: 14 residues. CDR1 and CDR2 from the germline V gene are LGHNT and FRNRAP. CDR3 coding DNA: TGTGCTAGTGGTTTCGGACAGGGCGACTACGAGCAGTACTTC. Protein product: CASGFGQGDYEQYF.

The rearrangement links TRBV2 to TRBJ1-2, with 8 nucleotides matching TRBD1. Germline V lookup: CDR1 SNHLY, CDR2 FYNNEI. The ends lost 4 bases at V and 4 bases at J; junction bases unmatched: 2. The CDR3 loop spans 13 amino acids. CDR3 protein: CASSVQGGYGYTF. In nucleotides, the CDR3 is TGTGCCAGCAGTGTACAGGGGGGCTATGGCTACACCTTC.

V and J are TRBV9 and TRBJ1-4, with no clear D. Trimming cost V 4 bases and J 8 bases, with 15 bases left between them. The CDR3 spans 14 residues. Per the germline V gene, CDR1 is SGDLS and CDR2 is YYNGEE. The CDR3 DNA is TGTGCCAGCAGCCCCCAGCTAGCAGGAGAAAAACTGTTTTTT. It encodes CASSPQLAGEKLFF.

The chain employs TRBV6-5 and TRBJ2-5, with D possibly TRBD2 on 6 matching bases. The V and J ends lost 5 bases and 5 bases respectively, with 15 bases between them. CDR3 length equals 14 residues. Germline V gene sequence: CDR1 MNHEY, CDR2 SVGAGI. CDR3 sequence reads: CASSLASEEETQYF. For the CDR3, the DNA is TGTGCCAGCAGTCTAGCGAGTGAAGAGGAGACCCAGTACTTC.

Here the CDR3 DNA reads TGTGCCAGCAGCCTCGGTCCCCCACAGCCCCAGCATTTT. Translated, it gives CASSLGPPQPQHF. This chain links TRBV2 with TRBJ1-5; D not certain. The ends were cut back, 6 bases at V and 7 bases at J, with 13 bases in the middle. Germline CDR1 SNHLY, CDR2 FYNNEI. The CDR3 is made up of 13 amino acids.

This chain uses TRBV7-2 with TRBJ2-3; D ambiguous. The CDR3 is 15 residues long. Germline-derived CDR1 and CDR2 are SGHTA and FQGNSA. V was cut by 4 bases and J by 8 bases, with 19 bases left in between. The CDR3 loop is CASSYDFSNFGTQYF. Here the CDR3 DNA reads TGTGCCAGCAGCTACGACTTCAGTAACTTCGGTACGCAGTATTTT.